The present entry profiles one TCR beta chain with its context. The CDR3 length is 15 residues. V lost 4 bases to trimming and J lost 2 bases; unmatched junction nucleotides: 5. The germline V gene has CDR1 SEHNR and CDR2 FQNEAQ (reference sequence). This record belongs to a study of blood T cell repertoires in COVID-19. Study information: There were acute and convalescent COVID-19 samples, and they came from the United States, Italy and Spain. PBMCs, B-cell-depleted T cells, or T cells were the source of the cDNA or gDNA that made up the material.

Per the original methods: The assay estimated nucleated cells by amplifying reference gene primers. The repertoire was sequenced with immunoSEQ multiplex PCR; TCRdb's copy has only in-frame clones and lacks some. V, J and clone size reflect that table, while D and trimming were determined from the DNA. In the table there are about 100,000 clones, 75% to 90% of which are singletons. The gene calls are TRBV7-9 and TRBJ2-5; TRBD1 aligns across 9 bases. Sequences were obtained from peripheral blood. The sequence came from a man aged 55 to 70 with acute or convalescent COVID-19. This CDR3 is CASSSGTGYQETQYF. The DNA of the CDR3 is TGTGCCAGCAGCTCCGGGACAGGGTATCAAGAGACCCAGTACTTC.